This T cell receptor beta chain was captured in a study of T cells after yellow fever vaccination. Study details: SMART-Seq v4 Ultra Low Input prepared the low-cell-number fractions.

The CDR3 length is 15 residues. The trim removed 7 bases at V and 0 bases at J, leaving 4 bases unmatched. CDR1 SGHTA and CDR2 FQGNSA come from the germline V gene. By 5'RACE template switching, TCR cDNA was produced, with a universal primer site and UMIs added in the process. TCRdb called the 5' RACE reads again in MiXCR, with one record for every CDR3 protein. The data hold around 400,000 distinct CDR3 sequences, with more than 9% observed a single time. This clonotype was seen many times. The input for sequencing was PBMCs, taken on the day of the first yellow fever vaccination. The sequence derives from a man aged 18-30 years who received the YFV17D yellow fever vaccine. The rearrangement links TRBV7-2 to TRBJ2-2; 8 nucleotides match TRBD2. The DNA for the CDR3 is TGTGCCAGCACCGCCGGGAGGGCGAACACCGGGGAGCTGTTTTTT. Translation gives CASTAGRANTGELFF.